The entry below describes one TCR beta chain. As yet, its antigen is unknown. A junction end diverges from the germline sequence, so it may reflect a read error. This sample is drawn from a study of PD-1 blockade in classical Hodgkin lymphoma. Study-level points and caveats: Whereas CD4+ TCR diversity had risen significantly by C4D1, CD8+ TCR diversity had not. Whoever responded completely had baseline diversity much like that seen in newly diagnosed patients.

Using immunoSEQ multiplex PCR, the repertoire was profiled, and TCRdb retains in-frame clones only, with some absent. The sample comprises 5,200 or so clones, about 65% of which are singletons, and over 25% rests with the top ten. Germline CDR1 PRHDT, CDR2 FYEKMQ (reference sequence). CDR3 length equals 12 residues. The time point denotes: cycle 4 day 1 (C4D1), after 6 weeks of nivolumab. All patients experienced relapse after autologous stem cell transplantation, and brentuximab vedotin exposure was variable. Magnetic negative selection isolated CD8+ T cells from thawed PBMCs. Here the sequenced sample was CD8+ T cells from blood, taken before the fourth cycle of nivolumab. V gene TRBV13 combines with J gene TRBJ2-7; unclear D gene. The sequence came from a human donor with classical Hodgkin lymphoma. The CDR3 is CASSVGPYEQYF. The CDR3 nucleotides read TGTGCCAGCAGCGTAGGACCGTACGAGCAGTACTTC.